The 22 T cell receptor beta chains below come from one sample, sequenced in a study of blood T cells in healthy people across ages. Combining a sample-barcoded 5' primer with a J-beta primer mix, a second PCR ran for about 7 to 11 cycles. MiXCR, applied by TCRdb to the 5' RACE reads, yields one record per CDR3 protein. The sample has 850,000 to 1,000,000 distinct CDR3 sequences; roughly 50% are singletons. The sample comprised blood. The receptor source for this set is a man aged 25-45 years in good health.

The J gene is TRBJ2-3, the V gene TRBV4-1, with 11 bases fitting TRBD2. Trimming cost V 5 bases and J 0 bases; bases outside gene matches: 10. The germline V gene encodes CDR1 MGHRA and CDR2 YSYEKL. The CDR3 is 18 amino acids. CDR3 region: CASSATSGGPTSTDTQYF. The CDR3 bases are TGCGCCAGCAGCGCAACTAGCGGGGGACCCACTAGCACAGATACGCAGTATTTT.

The V gene is TRBV6-1, the J gene TRBJ2-5; TRBD1 matches 10 bases. Looked up from germline, CDR1 is MNHNS and CDR2 is SASEGT. The CDR3 is 17 amino acids. Unmatched junction bases numbered 10, after V lost 4 bases and J lost 2 bases. CDR3 bases: TGTGCCAGCAGTGCAAAGCCTCCGGGACAGGGGCAAGAGACCCAGTACTTC. Protein sequence: CASSAKPPGQGQETQYF.

This rearrangement joins TRBV4-1 to TRBJ2-6; D gene uncertain. The CDR3 spans 17 residues. With 2 bases removed from V and 0 bases from J, the gap between germline ends came to 11 bases. Germline V lookup: CDR1 MGHRA, CDR2 YSYEKL. The DNA of the CDR3 is TGCGCCAGCAGCCAAACCGAGACGGTCTCTGGGGCCAACGTCCTGACTTTC. Translation: CASSQTETVSGANVLTF.

The table lists this clonotype with a count of one. The V gene is TRBV11-2, the J gene TRBJ2-3, with D possibly matching TRBD2 (7 bases). The germline CDR1 and CDR2 sequences are SGHAT and FQNNGV. Trimming removed 5 bases from V and 6 bases from J, with 21 bases in between. This CDR3 region has 16 residues. The CDR3 DNA is TGTGCCAGCAGCCGAACGGAGGGGGGGGCTCGGGATACGCAGTATTTT. This gives the protein CASSRTEGGARDTQYF.

The CDR3 sequence is CASSLSGAASGVGETQYF. The CDR3 DNA sequence: TGTGCCAGCAGTTTATCCGGGGCGGCTAGCGGGGTGGGAGAGACCCAGTACTTC. The V call is TRBV28, the J call TRBJ2-7, with 9 bases aligning to TRBD2. The J call may be wrong; the DNA end is better matched by TRBJ2-5. CDR3 length equals 18 residues. Germline CDR1 and CDR2: MDHEN and SYDVKM.

The chain is built from TRBV7-2 and TRBJ2-7, with TRBD1 matching over 8 bases. The V segment lost 5 bases and the J segment 4 bases; nucleotides outside the gene matches: 7. Germline V gives CDR1 SGHTA, CDR2 FQGNSA. The CDR3 spans 14 residues. CDR3 amino acids: CASSKSGQVYEQYF. CDR3 nucleotide sequence: TGTGCCAGCAGCAAGTCGGGACAGGTTTACGAGCAGTACTTC. The full variable domain, with the rest looked up from reference TRBV7-2 and TRBJ2-7, is GAGVSQSPSNKVTEKGKDVELRCDPISGHTALYWYRQSLGQGLEFLIYFQGNSAPDKSGLPSDRFSAERTGGSVSTLTIQRTQQEDSAVYLCASSKSGQVYEQYFGPGTRLTVT.

This clonotype was seen a handful of times. The CDR3 loop reads CASSSSAAYEQYF. CDR3 DNA sequence: TGTGCCAGCAGCTCTAGCGCAGCCTACGAGCAGTACTTC. The genes are TRBV5-6 and TRBJ2-7, with a possible D match to TRBD2 (6 bases). This CDR3 has 13 amino acids. Germline lookup yields CDR1 SGHDT and CDR2 YYEEEE. V shed 3 bases and J shed 2 bases, with 9 bases lying between them. The variable domain in full, completed from reference TRBV5-6 and TRBJ2-7, reads DAGVTQSPTHLIKTRGQQVTLRCSPKSGHDTVSWYQQALGQGPQFIFQYYEEEERQRGNFPDRFSGHQFPNYSSELNVNALLLGDSALYLCASSSSAAYEQYFGPGTRLTVT.

The CDR3 sequence is CSVEVLGRLMYF. The CDR3, as DNA: TGCAGCGTTGAAGTACTGGGCAGGCTTATGTACTTC. The chain combines TRBV29-1 with TRBJ2-7; D is unclear. V was pared by 1 base and J by 12 bases, with 16 bases between. In germline, CDR1 is SQVTM, CDR2 ANQGSEA. The CDR3 length is 12 residues.

V gene TRBV6-2 or TRBV6-3 combines with J gene TRBJ2-7; a possible D gene is TRBD2 (6 bases). The CDR3 has 14 amino acids. The germline gives CDR1 MNHEY, CDR2 SVGEGT. V lost 4 bases to trimming and J lost 2 bases, with 12 bases between them. The CDR3 reads CASSFGRRAYEQYF. The CDR3 DNA is TGTGCCAGCAGTTTCGGACGGAGGGCCTACGAGCAGTACTTC.

V is TRBV12-3 or TRBV12-4 and J is TRBJ1-2; 8 nucleotides match TRBD1. J lost 7 bases, V lost 5 bases, and 9 bases had no gene match. The CDR3 runs to 14 residues. The CDR3 sequence: CASSPDRVSVGYTF. As DNA, the CDR3 is TGTGCCAGCAGTCCGGACAGGGTGTCGGTTGGCTACACCTTC.

The gene calls are TRBV5-6 and TRBJ1-4; D gene unclear. Germline-derived CDR1 and CDR2 are SGHDT and YYEEEE. V was shortened by 1 base and J by 7 bases, with 14 bases between the two germline ends. The length of the CDR3 is 15 residues. CDR3 DNA: TGTGCCAGCAGCTTGTCCGGCAGAGGGTTTGAAAAACTGTTTTTT. Its translation is CASSLSGRGFEKLFF.

The chain has TRBV23-1 and TRBJ2-1; 11 positions agree with TRBD1. TRBV23-1 is designated an ORF whose function remains uncertain. The ends lost 4 bases at V and 7 bases at J; junction bases unmatched: 6. The CDR3 is 15 residues long. CDR3 sequence reads: CASSRHGTGGNEQFF. The CDR3 DNA is TGCGCCAGCAGTCGACACGGGACAGGGGGAAATGAGCAGTTCTTC.

V usage is TRBV7-9 and J usage is TRBJ2-1; 8 bases match TRBD2. Germline V gene data show CDR1 as SEHNR and CDR2 as FQNEAQ (reference sequence). The CDR3 is 15 amino acids. V lost 3 bases and J lost 3; bases outside the gene matches: 4. The CDR3 sequence: CASSFGGGHYNEQFF. The CDR3 DNA is TGTGCCAGCAGCTTCGGGGGGGGGCACTACAATGAGCAGTTCTTC.

The V and J genes are TRBV28 and TRBJ2-3; TRBD1 aligns across 9 bases. Unmatched junction bases numbered 7, after V lost 6 bases and J lost 0 bases. CDR3 length equals 16 residues. The germline V gene has CDR1 MDHEN and CDR2 SYDVKM. CDR3 DNA: TGTGCCAGCAGGCCTACAGGGGGCTCTAGCACAGATACGCAGTATTTT. Translated, it gives CASRPTGGSSTDTQYF.

CDR3 nucleotide sequence: TGTGCCAGCGGGGAGTACGGGTCTGGGGCCAACGTCCTGACTTTC. Translating it yields CASGEYGSGANVLTF. The gene calls are TRBV28 and TRBJ2-6, with D perhaps matching TRBD2 (5 bases). The germline V and J ends were trimmed by 8 bases and 1 base, with 12 bases remaining between them. The CDR3 is 15 amino acids. Looked up from germline, CDR1 is MDHEN and CDR2 is SYDVKM.

This clonotype was counted only a few times. The V and J genes are TRBV6-2 or TRBV6-3 and TRBJ1-2; D not certain. The CDR3 loop spans 16 amino acids. Deletions cut 0 bases from V and 1 base from J, with 12 bases between. Germline CDR1 reads MNHEY; CDR2 reads SVGEGT. CDR3 sequence: CASSYSLAENNYGYTF. CDR3 nucleotide sequence: TGTGCCAGCAGTTACTCGCTTGCGGAAAATAACTATGGCTACACCTTC.

This clonotype was counted at least ten times. This rearrangement joins TRBV20-1 to TRBJ2-1; 8 bases map to TRBD2. V shed 6 bases and J 8 bases; nucleotides not matched to a gene: 12. The CDR3 is made up of 14 amino acids. Germline V gives CDR1 DFQATT, CDR2 SNEGSKA (reference sequence). The CDR3 region has the DNA TGCAGTGCACCGTTTGGACTAGCAATCGATGAGCAGTTCTTC. It specifies CSAPFGLAIDEQFF.

This clonotype was recorded at least ten times. J is TRBJ2-7 and V is TRBV12-3 or TRBV12-4; D uncertain. Trimming took off 2 bases at V and 3 bases at J, with 5 bases between the two ends. The CDR3 runs 12 residues. CDR3 in amino acids: CASSLYVYEQYF. In DNA, the CDR3 is TGTGCCAGCAGTTTATATGTCTACGAGCAGTACTTC.

The chain carries TRBV5-1 and TRBJ2-5, with 8 bases fitting TRBD1. V lost 7 bases to trimming and J lost 5 bases; unmatched junction nucleotides: 7. This CDR3 is built from 13 residues. In germline, CDR1 is SGHRS, CDR2 YFSETQ. The CDR3 coding sequence is TGCGCCAGCGTCCTCAACAGGGGGGAGACCCAGTACTTC. Translated, it gives CASVLNRGETQYF.

Ten or more counts support this clonotype. The chain uses TRBV10-3 and TRBJ1-1; D unresolved. V lost 3 bases and J lost 0, with 5 bases in between. The CDR3 extends over 13 amino acids. The V gene's germline CDR1 is ENHRY and CDR2 SYGVKD. Here the CDR3 DNA reads TGTGCCATCAGTGACGGAGTGAACACTGAAGCTTTCTTT. It specifies CAISDGVNTEAFF.

V gene TRBV27 combines with J gene TRBJ2-7; possibly TRBD1 for D (6 bases). Germline CDR1 reads MNHEY; CDR2 reads SMNVEV (reference sequence). The V end was cut by 2 bases, the J end by 0 bases, with 11 bases between. This CDR3 is built from 15 residues. The CDR3 DNA is TGTGCCAGCAGTTTAAGGGACAACCCCTCCTACGAGCAGTACTTC. It yields the protein CASSLRDNPSYEQYF.

Concerning this clonotype: Mismatch with germline at one junction end may stem from a read error. The V gene is TRBV20-1, the J gene TRBJ2-7; D is uncertain. Germline V lookup: CDR1 DFQATT, CDR2 SNEGSKA (reference sequence). This CDR3 is 14 amino acids long. DNA for the CDR3: TGCAGTGCTCGAGAGCCAGCCGGAGCCTACGAGCAGTACTTC. The encoded protein is CSAREPAGAYEQYF.